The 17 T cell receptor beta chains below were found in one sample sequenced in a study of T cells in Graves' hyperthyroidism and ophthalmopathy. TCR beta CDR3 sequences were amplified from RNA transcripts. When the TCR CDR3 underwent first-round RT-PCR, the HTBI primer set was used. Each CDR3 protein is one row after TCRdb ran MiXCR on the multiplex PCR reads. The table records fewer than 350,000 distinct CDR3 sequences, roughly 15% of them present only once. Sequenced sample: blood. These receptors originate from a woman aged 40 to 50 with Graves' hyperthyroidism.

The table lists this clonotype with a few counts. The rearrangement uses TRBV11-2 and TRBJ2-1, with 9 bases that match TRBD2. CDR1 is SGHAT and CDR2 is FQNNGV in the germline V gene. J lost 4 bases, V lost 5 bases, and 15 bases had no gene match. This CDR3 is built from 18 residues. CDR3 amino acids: CASSRSPGTSREYNEQFF. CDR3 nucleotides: TGTGCCAGCAGCAGAAGCCCCGGGACTAGCAGAGAATACAATGAGCAGTTCTTC.

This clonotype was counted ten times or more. DNA of the CDR3: TGTGCCAGCAGTTTGACTGGTAATGAGCAGTTCTTC. It yields the protein CASSLTGNEQFF. This chain joins TRBV2 and TRBJ2-1; no clear D. V lost 5 bases to trimming and J lost 7 bases, with 9 bases between them. The CDR3 totals 12 residues. CDR1 is SNHLY, CDR2 FYNNEI, per germline.

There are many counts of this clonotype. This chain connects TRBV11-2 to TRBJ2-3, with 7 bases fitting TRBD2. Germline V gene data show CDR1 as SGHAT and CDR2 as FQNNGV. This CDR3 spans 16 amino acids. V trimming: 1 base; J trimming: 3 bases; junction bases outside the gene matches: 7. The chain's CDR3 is CASSLVGLAETDTQYF. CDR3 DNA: TGTGCCAGCAGCTTAGTTGGGCTAGCGGAGACAGATACGCAGTATTTT.

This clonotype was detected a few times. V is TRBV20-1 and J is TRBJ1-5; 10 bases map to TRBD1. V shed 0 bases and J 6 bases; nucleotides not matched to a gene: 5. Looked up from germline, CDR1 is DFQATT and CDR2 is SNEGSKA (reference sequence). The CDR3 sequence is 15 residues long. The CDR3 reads CSARDRRTGGQPQHF. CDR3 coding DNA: TGCAGTGCTAGAGATAGGAGGACAGGGGGTCAGCCCCAGCATTTT.

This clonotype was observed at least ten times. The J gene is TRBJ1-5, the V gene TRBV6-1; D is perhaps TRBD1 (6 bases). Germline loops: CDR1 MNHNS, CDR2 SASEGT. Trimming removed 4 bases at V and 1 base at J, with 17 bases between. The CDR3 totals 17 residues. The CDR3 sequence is CASSGSGVGMSNQPQHF. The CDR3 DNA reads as TGTGCCAGCAGTGGATCAGGGGTGGGCATGAGCAATCAGCCCCAGCATTTT.

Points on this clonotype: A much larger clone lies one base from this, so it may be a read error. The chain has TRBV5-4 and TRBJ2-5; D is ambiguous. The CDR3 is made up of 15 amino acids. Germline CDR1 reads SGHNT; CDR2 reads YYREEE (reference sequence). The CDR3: CATSLMRAKQETQYF. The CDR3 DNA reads TGTGCCACCAGCTTGATGCGCGCGAAACAAGAGACCCAGTACTTC.

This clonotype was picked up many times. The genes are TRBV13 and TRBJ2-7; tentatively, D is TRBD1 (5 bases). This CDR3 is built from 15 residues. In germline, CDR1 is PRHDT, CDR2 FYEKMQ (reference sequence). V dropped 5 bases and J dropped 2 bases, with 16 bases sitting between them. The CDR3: CASSLTGRSPYEQYF. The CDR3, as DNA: TGTGCCAGCAGCCTCACAGGACGGTCTCCCTACGAGCAGTACTTC.

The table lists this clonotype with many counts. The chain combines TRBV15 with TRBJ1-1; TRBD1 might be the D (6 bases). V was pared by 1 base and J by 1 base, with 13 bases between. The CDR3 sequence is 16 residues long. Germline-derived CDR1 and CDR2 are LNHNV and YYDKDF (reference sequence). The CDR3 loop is CATSRGTRGENTEAFF. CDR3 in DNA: TGTGCCACCAGCAGAGGAACCAGGGGCGAGAACACTGAAGCTTTCTTT.

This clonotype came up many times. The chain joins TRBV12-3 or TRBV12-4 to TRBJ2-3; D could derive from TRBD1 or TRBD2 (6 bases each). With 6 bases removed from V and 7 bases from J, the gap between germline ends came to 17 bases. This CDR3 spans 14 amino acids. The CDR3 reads CASRRDIAPYTQYF. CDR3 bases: TGTGCCAGCAGGCGGGACATAGCCCCTTATACGCAGTATTTT.

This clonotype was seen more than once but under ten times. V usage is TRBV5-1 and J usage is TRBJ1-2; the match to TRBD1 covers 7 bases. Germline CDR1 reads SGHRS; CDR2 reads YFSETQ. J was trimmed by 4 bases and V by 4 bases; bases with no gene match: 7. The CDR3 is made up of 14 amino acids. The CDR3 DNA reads TGCGCCAGCAGCCCTGGACAGGAGACCTATGGCTACACCTTC. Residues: CASSPGQETYGYTF.

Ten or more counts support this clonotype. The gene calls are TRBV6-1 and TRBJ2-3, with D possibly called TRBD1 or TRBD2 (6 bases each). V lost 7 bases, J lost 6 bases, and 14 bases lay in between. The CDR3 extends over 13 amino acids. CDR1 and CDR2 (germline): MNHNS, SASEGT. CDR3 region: CASIDGGGDTQYF. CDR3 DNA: TGTGCCAGCATCGACGGAGGGGGTGATACGCAGTATTTT.

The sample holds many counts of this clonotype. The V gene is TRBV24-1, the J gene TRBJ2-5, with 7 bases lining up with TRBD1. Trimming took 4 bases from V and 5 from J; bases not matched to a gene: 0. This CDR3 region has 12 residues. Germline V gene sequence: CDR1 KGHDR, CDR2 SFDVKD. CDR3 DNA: TGTGCCACCAGTGACAGGGGGGAGACCCAGTACTTC. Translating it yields CATSDRGETQYF.

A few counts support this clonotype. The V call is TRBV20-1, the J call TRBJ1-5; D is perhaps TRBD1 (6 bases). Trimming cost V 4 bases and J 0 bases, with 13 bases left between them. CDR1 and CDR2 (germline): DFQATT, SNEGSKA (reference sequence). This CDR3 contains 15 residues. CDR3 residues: CSAKTGSYSNQPQHF. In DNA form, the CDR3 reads TGCAGTGCTAAAACAGGGTCCTATAGCAATCAGCCCCAGCATTTT.

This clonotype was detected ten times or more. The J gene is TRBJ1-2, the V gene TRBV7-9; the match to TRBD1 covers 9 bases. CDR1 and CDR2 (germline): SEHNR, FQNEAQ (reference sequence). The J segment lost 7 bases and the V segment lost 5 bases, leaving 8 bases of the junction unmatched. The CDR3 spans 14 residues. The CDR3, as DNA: TGTGCCAGCAGCCTTCCGGGACAGGGACGTGGCTACACCTTC. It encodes CASSLPGQGRGYTF.

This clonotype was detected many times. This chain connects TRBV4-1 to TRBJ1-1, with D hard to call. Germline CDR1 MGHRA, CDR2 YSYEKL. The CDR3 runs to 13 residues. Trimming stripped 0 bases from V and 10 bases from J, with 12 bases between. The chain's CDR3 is CASSQDRASGAFF. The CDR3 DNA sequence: TGCGCCAGCAGCCAAGATCGGGCCTCGGGAGCTTTCTTT.

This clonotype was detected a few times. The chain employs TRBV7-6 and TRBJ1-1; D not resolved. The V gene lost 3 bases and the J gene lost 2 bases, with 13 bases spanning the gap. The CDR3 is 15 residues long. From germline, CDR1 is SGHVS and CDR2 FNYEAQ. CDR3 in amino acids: CASSFGLPKNTEAFF. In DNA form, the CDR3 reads TGTGCCAGCAGCTTTGGTCTCCCCAAAAACACTGAAGCTTTCTTT.

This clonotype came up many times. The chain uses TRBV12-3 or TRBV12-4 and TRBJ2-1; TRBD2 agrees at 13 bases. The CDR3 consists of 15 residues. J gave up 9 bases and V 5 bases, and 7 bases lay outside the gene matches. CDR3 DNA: TGTGCCAGCAGTCATGGACTAGCGGGAGCCAGTGAGCAGTTCTTC. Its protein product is CASSHGLAGASEQFF.